This entry describes one TCR beta chain. Antigen unknown. This sample was included in a study of T cell responses to AZD1222 COVID-19 vaccine. Study background: Second-dose schedules of about 4 or about 12 weeks were combined. General study points: Most donors were white British and more were female, and clonal diversity was possibly underestimated. Just a handful of AZD1222 recipients were seropositive at baseline. Two AZD1222 doses significantly raised spike-specific TCR breadth and depth over controls.

The method was immunoSEQ multiplex PCR; TCRdb's version includes in-frame clones alone and lacks a portion of them. The sample includes approximately 68,000 clones, around 89% seen only once; the top ten take about a fifth. This receptor was taken from an adult in good health. Sequences were derived from peripheral blood, sampled on day 0 of AZD1222 vaccination.

DNA of the CDR3: TGCAGCGTTGAAGATCCCGAGGCTAACTATGGCTACACCTTC. It is translated as CSVEDPEANYGYTF. The rearrangement links TRBV29-1 to TRBJ1-2; D gene uncertain. The germline V gene has CDR1 SQVTM and CDR2 ANQGSEA. The CDR3 consists of 14 residues. The V end lost 0 bases, the J end lost 0 bases, and 8 bases lay between the germline ends.